This entry concerns a single TCR beta chain. Original analysis: Amplification from reference gene primers served as the basis for estimated nucleated cell counts. Assay used: immunoSEQ multiplex PCR; TCRdb lists only in-frame clones, some missing. The DNA gave D and trimming, while V, J and clone size come from that table. The sample has about 130,000 clones; about nine tenths are singletons. This sample was taken from a study of blood T cell repertoires in COVID-19. Study-level background: COVID-19 samples, acute and convalescent, were from the United States, Italy and Spain. T cells, B-cell-depleted T cells, or PBMCs supplied cDNA or gDNA.

Sequenced sample: peripheral blood. The source of this sequence is a woman in her 70s with COVID-19, enrolled during active disease.

For the CDR3, the DNA is TGTGCCAGCAGCCTCTTCAAAGGGGTCGTCACCGGGGAGCTGTTTTTT. Protein product: CASSLFKGVVTGELFF. This chain joins TRBV5-6 and TRBJ2-2; a weak D match, TRBD1 (5 bases). Germline CDR1 reads SGHDT; CDR2 reads YYEEEE. V lost 4 bases, J lost 4 bases, and 17 bases lay in between. There are 16 residues in the CDR3.